This T cell receptor beta chain is drawn from a study of blood T cell repertoires in COVID-19. The assay was immunoSEQ multiplex PCR, and TCRdb's table has in-frame clones only and misses some. This sample has around 310,000 clones, with around 89% found just once. V lost 6 bases and J lost 7, with 15 bases in between. The CDR3 is made up of 14 amino acids. Germline values: CDR1 MNHEY, CDR2 SVGAGI. Sequencing was carried out using peripheral blood. The TCR comes from a woman in her 40s with COVID-19, enrolled during active disease. The V and J genes are TRBV6-5 and TRBJ2-2; D gene unclear. The CDR3 nucleotides are TGTGCCAGCAGGCGGTCTGCTCTGGGCGGGGAGCTGTTTTTT. Translated: CASRRSALGGELFF.